This record concerns one TCR beta chain sequence. This specimen comes from a study of blood T cell repertoires in COVID-19. Study information: PBMCs, B-cell-depleted T cells, or T cells were the source of the cDNA or gDNA that made up the material.

Per the authors' pipeline: Reference gene primer amplification gave estimated nucleated cell counts. Repertoires were generated with immunoSEQ multiplex PCR, while TCRdb's copy carries only in-frame clones and drops some. That table gives V, J and clone size, and the DNA gave D and trimming. The sample holds roughly 59,000 clones, approximately 82% seen once. CDR3 length equals 14 residues. The germline V gene encodes CDR1 SGHRS and CDR2 YFSETQ. Trimming removed 0 bases from V and 1 base from J, with 7 bases in between. The sample was peripheral blood. V usage is TRBV5-1 and J usage is TRBJ1-2, with D tentatively TRBD1 (5 bases). This TCR was sampled from an elderly man with acute or convalescent COVID-19. In nucleotides, the CDR3 is TGCGCCAGCAGCTTGGAGGGGATTAACTATGGCTACACCTTC. Protein product: CASSLEGINYGYTF.